This T cell receptor (beta chain) was observed in a study of spatial heterogeneity in lung cancer (dated by TCRdb to 2018 to 2020). A note on the overall study: The donors were 65 to 90 patients from the lung TRACERx cohort who had early-stage, untreated non-small cell lung cancer. Follow-up PBMC samples were sequenced whenever the samples were available, and the median time to follow-up was around 2 years after resection. Beta-chain transcripts were consistently detected in greater numbers than alpha-chain transcripts, which likely reflected higher beta-chain transcript abundance. In the raw uncorrected reads, each unique combination of TCR and UMI appeared on average more than ten times. In non-small cell lung cancer, the study quantitatively compared TCR alpha and beta repertoires across several tumor regions, matched nontumor lung, and blood. Nonsynonymous mutation counts, determined by whole-exome sequencing of tumor tissue, were related to TCR repertoire features. Both alpha and beta chains were TCR-sequenced in 200 or so tumor regions, approximately 67 matched nontumor lung samples and around 54 PBMC samples obtained at surgery.

This specimen's time point label, per the study, means: blood at routine non-recurrence follow-up after resection. Whole RNA extracted from tumor and nontumor lung tissue, or from cryopreserved PBMC samples, was used for TCR sequencing without cell sorting. A patient was chosen for TCR sequencing only when enough RNA was available from at least two tumor regions. Preparation of the library involved 5' RACE. Sequenced on a NextSeq 500. To allow correction of PCR and sequencing errors, the TCR library protocol tagged every TCR cDNA molecule with a unique molecular identifier. For the original study's pipeline: TCR identification, UMI-based error correction and CDR3 extraction were all carried out with Decombinator tools. Expanded TCRs were defined as those above a frequency of 2 per 1,000, corresponding to the top 1% of the tumor frequency distribution. Each repertoire was subsampled 100 times to 5,000 TCRs, after which Renyi diversity was computed with the R vegan package. CDR3 similarity networks were built from amino acid triplet string-kernel similarity, connecting CDR3s with pairwise similarity above 0.82. TCRdb reprocessed the public reads (quality trimming at Q25 with fastp, clone calling with MiXCR) and kept in-frame beta chains. When rows share a CDR3 protein, they turn into one entry using the most common DNA and genes. These V and J calls originate from TCRdb's pipeline instead of the authors' own analysis. A total of 110,000 or so distinct CDR3 sequences appear in this sample, 11% of them only once. Less than 25% of the sample is held by the ten biggest clonotypes.

Overall study results and their limits: Ubiquitous expanded tumor TCRs were found in blood more often at tumor resection than at routine follow-up. Confirming at a functional level the hypothesis that regional TCRs recognize regional mutations was considered to require additional single-cell paired TCR alpha and beta sequencing. Only about 15 patients were included in comparisons of baseline and follow-up blood repertoires.

With respect to this clonotype: No antigen is known for it. Within one base of it there is no much larger clone, and no base qualities were kept.

The receptor was derived from a female donor with early-stage non-small cell lung cancer. The source was PBMCs, collected at follow-up.

The DNA sequence is TGTGCCAGCTCACCCCGTTTAGCGGGGAACACCGGGGAGCTGTTTTTT. Translated, it gives CASSPRLAGNTGELFF. The chain was built from TRBV18 and TRBJ2-2, and 7 junctional nucleotides match TRBD2. From its cysteine to its phenylalanine, the CDR3 spans 16 amino acids. Of all the DNA, just the CDR3 is kept, 48 bases in frame from base 1. Trimmed from V: 3 bases; trimmed from J: 1 base; junction bases lacking a gene match: 5. The germline V gene sets CDR1 to KGHSH and CDR2 to LQKENI.